This T cell receptor beta chain was captured in a study of T cells after yellow fever vaccination (dated by TCRdb to between 2018 and 2021). Background for the entire study: The SMART-Seq v4 Ultra Low Input RNA kit was used to prepare libraries from fractions with low cell numbers. Bulk TCR alpha and beta repertoires were sequenced longitudinally to track T-cell clones before and after primary and booster YFV17D yellow fever vaccination. Blood was collected at multiple timepoints before and after primary and secondary immunization, and bulk PBMC replicates and cell subsets were isolated. Two healthy male donors, one aged 18 to 30 and one aged 30 to 39 years, were included in the cohort. Overall results and qualifications from the work: A small fraction of clonotypes appeared in both the CD4 and CD8 compartments, likely as a result of convergent recombination. Because abundant contaminating clonotypes from the bulk population could be contained in FACS-sorted repertoires, computational filtering was required. The secondary T-cell response was weaker than the primary response but faster, peaking on day 5 instead of day 15. Because the study included only two donors, the extent to which the findings can be generalized is limited. Most clones expanded after primary vaccination (around 96% of CD4 and roughly 91% of CD8) were re-detected after the booster, suggesting that broad memory maintenance occurred.

CDR1 MNHNS and CDR2 SASEGT are derived from the germline V gene. The CDR3 contains 18 residues, cysteine and phenylalanine counted. This entry keeps only the CDR3 DNA: 54 bases, framed from base 1. Ends trimmed: V by 1 base, J by 8 bases; bases unmatched to a gene: 14. This specimen's treatment or condition label, interpreted: live attenuated yellow fever vaccine strain. At each blood-draw timepoint, two biological replicates of bulk PBMCs were collected. A standard Ficoll-Paque protocol was used to isolate PBMCs from peripheral blood. TriZol was used to extract RNA from bulk PBMCs, from CD4 and CD8 fractions, and from dextramer-positive and dextramer-negative fractions. Note on this clonotype: Its antigen is still unknown. No much larger clone is present one base from it, and per-base qualities are unavailable.

Synthesis of TCR cDNA relied on 5'RACE template switching, a step that introduced a universal primer site along with unique molecular identifiers. Priming for cDNA synthesis came from both the TCR alpha and TCR beta constant segments. Library amplification involved two PCR steps, and the second step added sample barcodes and sequencing adapters. Sequencing of libraries was done on Illumina HiSeq 2500 (2x100 bp) or NovaSeq (2x150 bp). Per the source publication's procedure: Reads were demultiplexed and collapsed into UMI consensus sequences with MIGEC, and V(D)J alignment was performed with MiXCR. Vaccine-responding clonotypes were defined with edgeR using replicate PBMC samples, requiring FDR below 0.01 and a log2 fold change above 5 up to day 15. Each bulk clonotype received a CD4 or CD8 identity based on whether the sequenced CD4 or CD8 repertoire contained that clonotype at higher abundance. TCRdb reprocessing: public reads trimmed at Q25 with fastp, clones called with MiXCR, in-frame beta chains kept. Rows with a matching CDR3 protein are joined into one entry that keeps the most common DNA and genes. These V and J calls rely on TCRdb rather than the paper's analysis. The sample yields about 330,000 distinct CDR3 sequences; 6.8% were counted once. Roughly a sixth of the sample is taken by the ten largest.

The chain employs TRBV6-1 and TRBJ2-3, with 11 central nucleotides matching TRBD2. The receptor comes from a man aged 18 to 30 who received the YFV17D yellow fever vaccine. Sequenced here: PBMCs, sampled 45 days after the first yellow fever vaccination. The nucleotide sequence reads as follows: TGTGCCAGCAGTGAAGAGGTGGGGCTAGCGGGGGGCCGAGGTACGCAGTATTTT. It codes for CASSEEVGLAGGRGTQYF.